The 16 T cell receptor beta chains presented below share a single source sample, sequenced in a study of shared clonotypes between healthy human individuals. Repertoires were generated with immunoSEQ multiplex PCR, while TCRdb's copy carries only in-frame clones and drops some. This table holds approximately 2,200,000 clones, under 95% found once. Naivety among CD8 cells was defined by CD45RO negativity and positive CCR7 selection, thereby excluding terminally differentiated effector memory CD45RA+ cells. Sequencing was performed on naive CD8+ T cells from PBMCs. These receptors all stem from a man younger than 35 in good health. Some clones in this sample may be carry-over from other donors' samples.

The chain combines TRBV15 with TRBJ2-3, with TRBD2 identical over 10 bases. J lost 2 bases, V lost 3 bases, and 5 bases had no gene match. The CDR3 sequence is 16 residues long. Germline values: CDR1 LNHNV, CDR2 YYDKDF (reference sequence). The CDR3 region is CATSRGAGGDTDTQYF. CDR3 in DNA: TGTGCCACCAGCAGGGGAGCGGGAGGGGACACAGATACGCAGTATTTT.

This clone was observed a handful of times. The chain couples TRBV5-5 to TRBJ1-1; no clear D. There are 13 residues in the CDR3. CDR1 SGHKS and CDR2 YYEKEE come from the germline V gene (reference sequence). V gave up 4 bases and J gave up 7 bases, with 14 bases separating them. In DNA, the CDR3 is TGTGCCAGCAGCCATCCACACAGATATGAAGCTTTCTTT. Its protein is CASSHPHRYEAFF.

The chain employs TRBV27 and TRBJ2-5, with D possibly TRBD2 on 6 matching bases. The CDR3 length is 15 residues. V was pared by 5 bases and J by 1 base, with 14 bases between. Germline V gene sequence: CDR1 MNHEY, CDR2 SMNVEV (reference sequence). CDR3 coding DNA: TGTGCCAGCAGTCCGATCGGCGGGGTCCAAGAGACCCAGTACTTC. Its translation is CASSPIGGVQETQYF.

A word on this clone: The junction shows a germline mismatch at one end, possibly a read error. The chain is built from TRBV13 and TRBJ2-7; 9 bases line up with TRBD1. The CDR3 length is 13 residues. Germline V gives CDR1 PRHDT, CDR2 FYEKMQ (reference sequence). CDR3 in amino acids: CPSSLDRGYEQYF. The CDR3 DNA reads TGTCCCAGCAGCCTTGACAGGGGGTACGAGCAGTACTTC.

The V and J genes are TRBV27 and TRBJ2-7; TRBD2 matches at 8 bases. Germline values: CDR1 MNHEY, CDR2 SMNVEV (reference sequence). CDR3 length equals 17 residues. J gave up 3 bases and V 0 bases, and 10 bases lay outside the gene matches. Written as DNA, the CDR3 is TGTGCCAGCAGTTTATCGCTTACTAGCGGTCTTGACTACGAGCAGTACTTC. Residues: CASSLSLTSGLDYEQYF.

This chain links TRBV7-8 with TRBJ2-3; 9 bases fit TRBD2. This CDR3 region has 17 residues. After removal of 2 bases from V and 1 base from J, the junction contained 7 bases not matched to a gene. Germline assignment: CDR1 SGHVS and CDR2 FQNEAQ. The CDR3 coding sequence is TGTGCCAGCAGCTTACGGGCGGGAGGGCCTCGCACAGATACGCAGTATTTT. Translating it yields CASSLRAGGPRTDTQYF.

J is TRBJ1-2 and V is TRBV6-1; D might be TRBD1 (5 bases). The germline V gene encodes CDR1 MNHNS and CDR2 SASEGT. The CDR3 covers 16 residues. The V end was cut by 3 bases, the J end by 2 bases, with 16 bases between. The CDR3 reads CASSDYLQESNYGYTF. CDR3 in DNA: TGTGCCAGCAGTGATTACTTACAGGAGTCGAACTATGGCTACACCTTC.

This CDR3 reads CASSYGVRTEAFF. CDR3 DNA sequence: TGTGCCAGCAGTTATGGGGTCCGTACTGAAGCTTTCTTT. J is TRBJ1-1 and V is TRBV6-6, with no clear D. The CDR3 has 13 amino acids. Per the germline V gene, CDR1 is MNHNY and CDR2 is SVGAGI (reference sequence). Trimming took off 3 bases at V and 5 bases at J, with 10 bases between the two ends.

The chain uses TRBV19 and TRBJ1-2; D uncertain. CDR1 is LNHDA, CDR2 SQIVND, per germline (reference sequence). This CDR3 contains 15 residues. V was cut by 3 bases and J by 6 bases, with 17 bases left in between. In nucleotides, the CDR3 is TGTGCCAGTAGTATGAGGGCAGGAGGTCGAGATGGCTACACCTTC. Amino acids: CASSMRAGGRDGYTF.

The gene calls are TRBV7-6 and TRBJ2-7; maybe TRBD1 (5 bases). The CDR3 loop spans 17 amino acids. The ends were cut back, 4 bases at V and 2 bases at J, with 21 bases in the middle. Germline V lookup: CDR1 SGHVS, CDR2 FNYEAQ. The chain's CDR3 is CASSSALGADLAYEQYF. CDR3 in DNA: TGTGCCAGCAGCTCAGCCCTAGGGGCGGACCTAGCCTACGAGCAGTACTTC. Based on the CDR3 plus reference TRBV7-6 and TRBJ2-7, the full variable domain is GAGVSQSPRYKVTKRGQDVALRCDPISGHVSLYWYRQALGQGPEFLTYFNYEAQQDKSGLPNDRFSAERPEGSISTLTIQRTEQRDSAMYRCASSSALGADLAYEQYFGPGTRLTVT.

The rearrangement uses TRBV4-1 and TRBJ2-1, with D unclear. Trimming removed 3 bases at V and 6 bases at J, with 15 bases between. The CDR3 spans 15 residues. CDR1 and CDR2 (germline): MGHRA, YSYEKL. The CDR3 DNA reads TGCGCCAGCAGCCACCCTCCCTACTCTGGCAATGAGCAGTTCTTC. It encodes CASSHPPYSGNEQFF.

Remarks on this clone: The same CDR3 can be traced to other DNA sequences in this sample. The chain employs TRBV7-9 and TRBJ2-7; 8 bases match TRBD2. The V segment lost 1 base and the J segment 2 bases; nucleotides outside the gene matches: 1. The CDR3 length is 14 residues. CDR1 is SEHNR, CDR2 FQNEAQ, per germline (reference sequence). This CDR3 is CASSLVGRAYEQYF. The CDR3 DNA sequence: TGTGCCAGCAGCTTAGTCGGGAGGGCCTACGAGCAGTACTTC. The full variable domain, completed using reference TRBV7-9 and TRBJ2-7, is DTGVSQNPRHKITKRGQNVTFRCDPISEHNRLYWYRQTLGQGPEFLTYFQNEAQLEKSRLLSDRFSAERPKGSFSTLEIQRTEQGDSAMYLCASSLVGRAYEQYFGPGTRLTVT.

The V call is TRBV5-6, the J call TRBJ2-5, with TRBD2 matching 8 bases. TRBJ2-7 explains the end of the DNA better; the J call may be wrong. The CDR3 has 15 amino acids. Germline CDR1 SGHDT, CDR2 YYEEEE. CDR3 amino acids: CASSLEPGLEYEQYF. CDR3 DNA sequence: TGTGCCAGCAGCTTGGAGCCGGGACTAGAATACGAGCAGTACTTC.

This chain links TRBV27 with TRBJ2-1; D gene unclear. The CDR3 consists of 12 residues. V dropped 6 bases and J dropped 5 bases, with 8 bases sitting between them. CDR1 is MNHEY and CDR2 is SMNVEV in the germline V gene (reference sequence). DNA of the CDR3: TGTGCCAGCAGCCTAACAAACAATGAGCAGTTCTTC. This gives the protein CASSLTNNEQFF.

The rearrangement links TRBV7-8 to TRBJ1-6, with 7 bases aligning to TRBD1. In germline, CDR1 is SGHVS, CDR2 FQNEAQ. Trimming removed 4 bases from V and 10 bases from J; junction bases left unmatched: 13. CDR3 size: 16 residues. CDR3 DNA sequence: TGTGCCAGCAGCTACCAACACCGGGACAGTGGCTCACCCCTCCACTTT. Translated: CASSYQHRDSGSPLHF.

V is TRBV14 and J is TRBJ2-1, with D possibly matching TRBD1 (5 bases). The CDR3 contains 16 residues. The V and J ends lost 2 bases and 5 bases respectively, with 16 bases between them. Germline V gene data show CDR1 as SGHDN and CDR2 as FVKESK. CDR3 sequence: CASSQWPSEGDNEQFF. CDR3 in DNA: TGTGCCAGCAGCCAATGGCCCTCTGAAGGGGACAATGAGCAGTTCTTC.